The rows below give T cell receptor beta chains drawn from one sample of a study of shared clonotypes between healthy human individuals. The data were produced by immunoSEQ multiplex PCR, yet TCRdb's version contains in-frame clones alone and is incomplete. The sample has about 2 million clones, around 96% seen once. Input material: naive CD8+ T cells sorted from blood. Source of these receptors: a man between 18 and 29 years old in good health. Both conserved end residues are part of each CDR3. A D gene is named only where the DNA matches it firmly. Expanded clones are given a class, and other clones once, few, many or no size at all.

-	TRBV13	TRBJ2-7	TRBD2	TGTGCCAGCAGCCCTCCTAGCGGGAGTTTCGGCGAGCAGTACTTC	CASSPPSGSFGEQYF
-	TRBV9	TRBJ2-2	-	TGTGCCAGCAGCGGGAGCGGCAACACCGGGGAGCTGTTTTTT	CASSGSGNTGELFF
once	TRBV12-5	TRBJ2-5	-	TGTGCTAGTGGTTTCGGGTCGGGGGCCCAAGAGACCCAGTACTTC	CASGFGSGAQETQYF
-	TRBV11-2	TRBJ2-7	TRBD1	TGTGCCAGCAGCTTCCTGGGACAGGGGCGGTACGAGCAGTACTTC	CASSFLGQGRYEQYF
-	TRBV7-2	TRBJ1-6	-	TGTGCCAGCAGCTGGGGGTTACAGAGATATAATTCACCCCTCCACTTT	CASSWGLQRYNSPLHF
-	TRBV9	TRBJ2-5	-	TGTGCCAGCAGCGTAGTCCCGAGGGAGACCCAGTACTTC	CASSVVPRETQYF
-	TRBV7-3	TRBJ2-3	-	TGTGCCAGCAGCTTAGACGGGGGCACAGATACGCAGTATTTT	CASSLDGGTDTQYF
-	TRBV4-2	TRBJ2-5	-	TGTGCCAGCAGCCAAGAACAAATCCGGGAGACCCAGTACTTC	CASSQEQIRETQYF
-	TRBV11-2	TRBJ2-5	TRBD2	TGTGCCAGCAGCTTAGATGGGCTAGCGGGGGGACAAGAGACCCAGTACTTC	CASSLDGLAGGQETQYF
once	TRBV7-9	TRBJ2-2	TRBD2	TGTGCCAGCAGCTCGGGACTAGCGGCCGGGGAGCTGTTTTTT	CASSSGLAAGELFF